Described below is a single T cell receptor (beta chain) sequence and its context. The repertoire was sequenced with immunoSEQ multiplex PCR; TCRdb's copy has only in-frame clones and lacks some. The sample yields about 110,000 clones, about 85% seen once. This entry belongs to a study of PD-L1 blockade in urothelial cancer. In the study overall: Patients initiated atezolizumab around 2014 at 1,200 mg intravenously every 3 weeks. Most patients, about 85% of the roughly 29, were males with bladder-origin cancer. Median T cell yield per blood sample was about 140,000 cells.

V was cut by 5 bases and J by 1 base, with 11 bases left in between. This CDR3 has 15 amino acids. CDR1 is LNHDA, CDR2 SQIVND, per germline (reference sequence). Sample: PBMCs, taken around atezolizumab (anti-PD-L1) treatment. J is TRBJ2-2 and V is TRBV19; no firm D call. This TCR came from a man over 45 with urothelial cancer. The CDR3 region is CASSPPGWNTGELFF. The CDR3 DNA follows: TGTGCCAGTAGTCCGCCCGGGTGGAACACCGGGGAGCTGTTTTTT.